This TCR beta chain is drawn from a study of patients and donors after allogeneic stem cell transplantation. This clonotype was recorded a few times. MiXCR, run by TCRdb on the RT-PCR reads, gives a single entry per CDR3 protein. Of about 410,000 distinct CDR3 sequences listed, roughly 16% are singletons. The CDR3 has 15 residues. Trimming took 6 bases from V and 1 from J; bases not matched to a gene: 8. The receptor was isolated from a human donor who was either an allogeneic HSCT recipient or a stem cell or donor lymphocyte infusion donor (not recorded which). It is not recorded whose cells these are; they may come from a transplant donor. The V call is TRBV12-3 or TRBV12-4, the J call TRBJ1-1; TRBD1 agrees at 7 bases. Specimen: blood, either unsorted or a sorted T cell fraction (not recorded which). CDR3 coding DNA: TGTGCCAGCAGCCTTAGGGACAGCTCGAACACTGAAGCTTTCTTT. Translated, it gives CASSLRDSSNTEAFF.